Below, one T cell receptor beta chain is given with its context. Its antigen is unknown. This sample was included in a study of cytomegalovirus exposure and HLA in healthy donors. Findings and limits, study-wide: For presence/absence analyses, sequencing depth was assumed to be roughly uniform across donors.

The CDR3 is 16 amino acids. Germline CDR1 is SGHVS and CDR2 is FQNEAQ. J gave up 3 bases and V 4 bases, and 6 bases lay outside the gene matches. A multiplex PCR was run with 60 Vbeta primers and 13 Jbeta primers. TCRdb keeps only in-frame clones here, not all; method: immunoSEQ multiplex PCR. The table records over 100,000 clones, roughly 77% of them present only once. The chain couples TRBV7-8 to TRBJ2-2; 9 bases line up with TRBD1. The sequenced material came from PBMCs. The sequence derives from a man aged 25-45 years in good health and CMV-seronegative. The CDR3 loop is CASSYEGQGDTGELFF. CDR3 nucleotide sequence: TGTGCCAGCAGCTACGAGGGACAGGGAGACACCGGGGAGCTGTTTTTT.